These 21 T cell receptor beta chains share one sample of origin, sequenced in a study of blood T cells in healthy people across ages. Combining a sample-barcoded 5' primer with a J-beta primer mix, a second PCR ran for about 7 to 11 cycles. TCRdb processed the 5' RACE reads anew with MiXCR; each CDR3 protein has one entry. Of hundreds of thousands of distinct CDR3 sequences listed, approximately 44% are singletons. The sequencing sample was made of blood. The receptors shown here come from a man aged 55 to 70 in good health.

This chain links TRBV3-1 with TRBJ2-5; no reliable D call. This CDR3 is built from 14 residues. The ends were cut back, 1 base at V and 2 bases at J, with 8 bases in the middle. Germline V gene sequence: CDR1 LGHDT, CDR2 YNNKEL (reference sequence). CDR3 protein: CASSQVYRQETQYF. The CDR3 DNA reads as TGTGCCAGCAGCCAAGTGTACAGACAAGAGACCCAGTACTTC.

V usage is TRBV11-2 and J usage is TRBJ2-4, with a possible D match to TRBD1 (6 bases). The tail of the sequence fits TRBJ2-7 better, so the J call may be wrong. Germline-derived CDR1 and CDR2 are SGHAT and FQNNGV. The CDR3 has 15 amino acids. This CDR3 reads CASSLDRGRGHEQYF. CDR3 nucleotide sequence: TGTGCCAGCAGCTTAGATCGGGGCAGGGGCCACGAGCAGTACTTC.

The J gene is TRBJ1-5, the V gene TRBV12-3 or TRBV12-4; TRBD1 aligns across 7 bases. The V and J ends lost 4 bases and 4 bases, in that order; junction bases with no gene match: 4. The CDR3 has 14 residues. The DNA of the CDR3 is TGTGCCAGCAGTTCGGGACAGCAGAATCAGCCCCAGCATTTT. Amino acids: CASSSGQQNQPQHF.

This clonotype was seen only a few times. The rearrangement joins TRBV4-3 to TRBJ2-5, with a possible D match to TRBD2 (5 bases). Germline CDR1 LGHNA, CDR2 YSLEER. The V gene lost 4 bases and the J gene lost 4 bases, with 22 bases spanning the gap. The CDR3 spans 17 residues. CDR3 sequence reads: CASSPSITRAVGETQYF. CDR3 DNA sequence: TGCGCCAGCAGCCCTTCCATTACTAGGGCTGTAGGAGAGACCCAGTACTTC.

The chain combines TRBV7-6 with TRBJ2-1; D is uncertain. Looked up from germline, CDR1 is SGHVS and CDR2 is FNYEAQ. This CDR3 region has 14 residues. V dropped 5 bases and J dropped 2 bases, with 10 bases sitting between them. DNA of the CDR3: TGTGCCAGCAGCCCTTTTTCCACCTACAATGAGCAGTTCTTC. Translating gives CASSPFSTYNEQFF. Full variable domain (outside the CDR3, taken from reference TRBV7-6 and TRBJ2-1): GAGVSQSPRYKVTKRGQDVALRCDPISGHVSLYWYRQALGQGPEFLTYFNYEAQQDKSGLPNDRFSAERPEGSISTLTIQRTEQRDSAMYRCASSPFSTYNEQFFGPGTRLTVL.

This sequence joins TRBV4-3 and TRBJ1-6; 7 bases align to TRBD1. Germline V gene data show CDR1 as LGHNA and CDR2 as YSLEER. With V trimmed by 1 base and J by 0 bases, 9 bases remained unmatched. The CDR3 is 19 amino acids. The CDR3 bases are TGCGCCAGCAGCCAAGGGATTACAGGGGTGAGCTCCTATAATTCACCCCTCCACTTT. Translation: CASSQGITGVSSYNSPLHF.

This clonotype was seen only a few times. This rearrangement joins TRBV11-3 to TRBJ1-1; no clear D. The length of the CDR3 is 13 residues. The ends were cut back, 6 bases at V and 7 bases at J, with 15 bases in the middle. Looked up from germline, CDR1 is SGHNT and CDR2 is YENEEA. The CDR3 nucleotides are TGTGCCAGCAGGCCCCCCGAGGGCGGTGAAGCTTTCTTT. This translates into CASRPPEGGEAFF. The whole variable domain, remainder taken from reference TRBV11-3 and TRBJ1-1, is EAGVVQSPRYKIIEKKQPVAFWCNPISGHNTLYWYLQNLGQGPELLIRYENEEAVDDSQLPKDRFSAERLKGVDSTLKIQPAELGDSAVYLCASRPPEGGEAFFGQGTRLTVV.

This clonotype was counted a few times. No DNA is shown, since the ends of the CDR3 on it are uncertain; the CDR3 is the one TCRdb lists. The J gene is TRBJ2-1, the V gene TRBV21-1; the tabulated D call, TRBD2, remains unverified against the DNA. TRBV21-1 represents a pseudogene. The CDR3 is 17 amino acids long, termini counted. This CDR3 reads CASSKVASGALAHEQFF.

The J gene is TRBJ2-1, the V gene TRBV6-2 or TRBV6-3, with TRBD1 identical over 12 bases. This CDR3 spans 16 amino acids. The ends lost 0 bases at V and 6 bases at J; junction bases unmatched: 3. The germline V gene encodes CDR1 MNHEY and CDR2 SVGEGT. The CDR3 sequence is CASSYSRDRGPNEQFF. In nucleotides, the CDR3 is TGTGCCAGCAGTTACTCTAGGGACAGGGGGCCCAATGAGCAGTTCTTC.

The J gene is TRBJ2-3, the V gene TRBV7-2, with D hard to call. The CDR3 spans 16 residues. V was pared by 2 bases and J by 4 bases, with 16 bases between. Germline V gives CDR1 SGHTA, CDR2 FQGNSA. The CDR3 sequence is CASSLRLVPMADTQYF. The CDR3 coding sequence is TGTGCCAGCAGCTTAAGATTAGTCCCCATGGCAGATACGCAGTATTTT.

In its sample, this clonotype was seen a few times. V is TRBV12-3 or TRBV12-4 and J is TRBJ2-7; D is possibly TRBD1 (5 bases). The CDR3 sequence is 12 residues long. V was cut by 4 bases and J by 3 bases, with 7 bases left in between. CDR3 nucleotides: TGTGCCAGCAGTTCCAGGGACTACGAGCAGTACTTC. Translating it yields CASSSRDYEQYF.

J is TRBJ2-4 and V is TRBV12-3 or TRBV12-4; tentative D call: TRBD1 (6 bases). Trimming stripped 3 bases from V and 8 bases from J, with 17 bases between. The CDR3 sequence is 15 residues long. This CDR3 is CASSFEGRGGYIQYF. The CDR3 DNA follows: TGTGCCAGCAGTTTTGAGGGCAGGGGTGGGTACATTCAGTACTTC.

Only a few counts were recorded for this clonotype. CDR3 nucleotide sequence: TGTGCCAGCAGGCTCGGGATGGACACGGGCGAGCAGTACTTC. Amino acids: CASRLGMDTGEQYF. The chain couples TRBV6-6 to TRBJ2-7, with D tentatively TRBD1 or TRBD2 (5 bases each). The germline gives CDR1 MNHNY, CDR2 SVGAGI (reference sequence). The V and J ends lost 6 bases and 6 bases respectively, with 18 bases between them. The CDR3 extends over 14 amino acids.

The chain joins TRBV28 to TRBJ2-7, with no clear D. From germline, CDR1 is MDHEN and CDR2 SYDVKM. This CDR3 spans 15 amino acids. V was shortened by 6 bases and J by 5 bases, with 20 bases between the two germline ends. The CDR3 is CASSRGPAVSDEQYF. The CDR3 bases are TGTGCCAGCAGCCGAGGACCGGCCGTTTCCGACGAGCAGTACTTC.

V usage is TRBV29-1 and J usage is TRBJ2-7, with 7 bases that match TRBD1. Germline values: CDR1 SQVTM, CDR2 ANQGSEA. CDR3 length equals 14 residues. V lost 3 bases, J lost 2 bases, and 7 bases stayed unmatched. CDR3 nucleotide sequence: TGCAGCGTTGAGGGCAGGGGGAATACCTACGAGCAGTACTTC. Encoded protein: CSVEGRGNTYEQYF.

The chain couples TRBV25-1 to TRBJ1-4, with D unresolved. Germline-derived CDR1 and CDR2 are MGHDK and SYGVNS. This CDR3 has 14 residues. V was clipped by 6 bases and J by 4 bases, with 12 bases between them. The CDR3 sequence: CASSDWVNNEKLFF. The CDR3 DNA reads as TGTGCCAGCAGCGATTGGGTGAATAATGAAAAACTGTTTTTT. Full variable domain (outside the CDR3, taken from reference TRBV25-1 and TRBJ1-4): EADIYQTPRYLVIGTGKKITLECSQTMGHDKMYWYQQDPGMELHLIHYSYGVNSTEKGDLSSESTVSRIRTEHFPLTLESARPSHTSQYLCASSDWVNNEKLFFGSGTQLSVL.

V gene TRBV7-9 combines with J gene TRBJ2-1; 10 bases fit TRBD2. Germline V gene data show CDR1 as SEHNR and CDR2 as FQNEAQ (reference sequence). The CDR3 spans 17 residues. The V segment lost 6 bases and the J segment 5 bases; nucleotides outside the gene matches: 13. The CDR3 DNA follows: TGTGCCAGCAGTCCACTCGAAGCGGGGGGGCCTAACAATGAGCAGTTCTTC. Its translation: CASSPLEAGGPNNEQFF.

V usage is TRBV7-8 and J usage is TRBJ1-6; tentative D call: TRBD1 (5 bases). The V gene's germline CDR1 is SGHVS and CDR2 FQNEAQ. V was trimmed by 5 bases and J by 0 bases, leaving 14 bases between them. This CDR3 has 17 amino acids. The CDR3 DNA reads as TGTGCCAGCAGCCCTGCGGGACTGAGCTCCTATAATTCACCCCTCCACTTT. The encoded protein is CASSPAGLSSYNSPLHF. The whole variable domain, filled in from reference TRBV7-8 and TRBJ1-6, reads GAGVSQSPRYKVAKRGQDVALRCDPISGHVSLFWYQQALGQGPEFLTYFQNEAQLDKSGLPSDRFFAERPEGSVSTLKIQRTQQEDSAVYLCASSPAGLSSYNSPLHFGNGTRLTVT.

CDR3 sequence: CASRKIDSTAVPYF. CDR3 nucleotide sequence: TGTGCCAGCAGAAAAATCGATTCGACGGCTGTGCCGTACTTC. The chain has TRBV6-5 and TRBJ2-4; D gene ambiguous. CDR1 is MNHEY and CDR2 is SVGAGI in the germline V gene. The CDR3 is 14 amino acids. Deletions cut 6 bases from V and 15 bases from J, with 24 bases between.

In its sample, this clonotype was seen once. The rearrangement uses TRBV5-1 and TRBJ2-7; TRBD1 or TRBD2 may be the D gene (5 bases each). Germline CDR1 is SGHRS and CDR2 is YFSETQ. The V gene lost 0 bases and the J gene lost 1 base, with 11 bases spanning the gap. The CDR3 has 15 residues. CDR3 protein: CASSLGGSKSYEQYF. The CDR3 DNA reads TGCGCCAGCAGCTTGGGGGGGAGTAAGTCCTACGAGCAGTACTTC.

This clonotype appeared once. A read error may be the cause here, since a much bigger clone is one base away. The V call is TRBV5-5, the J call TRBJ2-1; the match to TRBD1 covers 9 bases. The trim removed 2 bases at V and 13 bases at J, leaving 10 bases unmatched. Germline assignment: CDR1 SGHKS and CDR2 YYEKEE (reference sequence). The CDR3 has 14 residues. The CDR3 DNA sequence: TGTGCCAGCAGCTTAACAGGGGGCCTGGAGACCCAGTTCTTC. Protein product: CASSLTGGLETQFF.